This T cell receptor beta chain was captured in a study of T cell repertoires in cytomegalovirus infection. Overall study: Recently described HLA-C-restricted plus well-studied HLA-B-restricted CMV epitopes were used.

TCRdb redid the calling of the reads with MiXCR, one entry per CDR3 protein. This repertoire shows 140,000 to 150,000 distinct CDR3 sequences, roughly a third found once; its top ten account for 52%. Study findings and constraints: People with CMV and the relevant HLA were identified by cumulative public TCR beta family frequency.

With regard to this clonotype: Its specificity is unknown.

The receptor was derived from a human donor in good health (CMV status not recorded). Some clones in this sample may be carry-over from other donors' samples. The specimen comprised CD8+ T cells from cultured PBMCs, sampled from culture after CMV antigen stimulation.

CDR3 sequence reads: CASSQEWDTRGYGYTF. For the CDR3, the DNA is TGCGCCAGCAGCCAAGAGTGGGACACCAGGGGGTATGGCTACACCTTC. V gene TRBV4-1 combines with J gene TRBJ1-2; 7 bases agree with TRBD1. This CDR3 contains 16 residues. Germline assignment: CDR1 MGHRA and CDR2 YSYEKL. V shed 0 bases, J shed 5 bases, and the junction held 9 bases outside the gene matches.